This TCR beta chain was captured by sequencing in a study of identical twins. Note on this clonotype: As yet, its antigen is unknown.

The CDR3 is 16 amino acids. Germline trimming cut 2 bases from V and 3 bases from J; bases unmatched to any gene: 8. One entry per CDR3 protein results from TCRdb running MiXCR on the 5' RACE reads. The repertoire holds about 250,000 distinct CDR3 sequences, with around an eighth as singletons. Findings of the study overall: Alpha sequences out of frame and shared by twins had excess low generation probability.

Source material: memory (CD45RO+) T cells sorted from blood. The sequence came from a woman between 18 and 29 years old in good health. The chain combines TRBV12-3 or TRBV12-4 with TRBJ2-7; 9 bases map to TRBD1. The CDR3, as DNA: TGTGCCAGCAGTTTATCCGGACAGGGGACGGTCTACGAGCAGTACTTC. Its translation: CASSLSGQGTVYEQYF.